This TCR beta chain stems from a study of blood T cell repertoires in COVID-19. About the research overall: From T cells, B-cell-depleted T cells, or PBMCs came the material, which was cDNA or gDNA.

Original methodology: The assay estimated nucleated cells by amplifying reference gene primers. Profiling relied on immunoSEQ multiplex PCR, and the TCRdb table lists in-frame clones only, not all of them. The DNA gave D and trimming, while V, J and clone size come from that table. The data show over 150,000 clones, with 75% to 85% seen just once and more than 3% held by the top ten. V was shortened by 5 bases and J by 7 bases, with 11 bases between the two germline ends. From germline, CDR1 is LNHDA and CDR2 SQIVND (reference sequence). CDR3 length equals 13 residues. Enrolled through a virtual design, the participants were between about 18 and 100 years of age and came from under 25 US areas. Donors in Cohort 3 counted as recovered after two negative PCRs, clearance, or symptom resolution.

The sequence came from a woman aged 55-70 years who had recovered from COVID-19. Sequencing used PBMCs or T cells enriched from blood (not recorded which). V usage is TRBV19 and J usage is TRBJ2-2; weak D call: TRBD2 (6 bases). CDR3 coding DNA: TGTGCCAGTAGTTCCCGGCGGGACGGGGAGCTGTTTTTT. Translated: CASSSRRDGELFF. The variable domain in full, completed from reference TRBV19 and TRBJ2-2, reads DGGITQSPKYLFRKEGQNVTLSCEQNLNHDAMYWYRQDPGQGLRLIYYSQIVNDFQKGDIAEGYSVSREKKESFPLTVTSAQKNPTAFYLCASSSRRDGELFFGEGSRLTVL.